The subject of this entry is one T cell receptor beta chain. The source of the sample is a study of shared clonotypes between healthy human individuals. The CDR3 loop spans 15 amino acids. V shed 6 bases and J 3 bases; nucleotides not matched to a gene: 7. Germline CDR1 and CDR2: SNHLY and FYNNEI. The repertoire was sequenced with immunoSEQ multiplex PCR; TCRdb's copy has only in-frame clones and lacks some. The sample consists of about 1.5 million clones, roughly 97% of them appearing once. The sequencing sample was made of naive CD4+ T cells sorted from blood. Subset here: CD45RA+ positively selected. This TCR was sampled from a man aged 25-45 years in good health. The chain employs TRBV2 and TRBJ2-1; 8 positions agree with TRBD2. The chain's CDR3 is CASRAGAGVYNEQFF. CDR3 DNA: TGTGCCAGCAGAGCGGGGGCAGGGGTCTACAATGAGCAGTTCTTC.